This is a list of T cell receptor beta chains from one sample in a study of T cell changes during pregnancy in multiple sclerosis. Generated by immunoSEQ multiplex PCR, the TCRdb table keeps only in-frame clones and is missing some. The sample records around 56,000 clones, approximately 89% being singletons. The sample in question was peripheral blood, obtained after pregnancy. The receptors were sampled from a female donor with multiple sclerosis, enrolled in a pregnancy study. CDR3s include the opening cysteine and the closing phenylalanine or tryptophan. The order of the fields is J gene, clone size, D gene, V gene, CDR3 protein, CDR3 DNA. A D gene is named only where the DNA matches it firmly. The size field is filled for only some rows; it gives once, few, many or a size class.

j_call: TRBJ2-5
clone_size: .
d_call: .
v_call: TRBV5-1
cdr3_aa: CASRQTVQETQYF
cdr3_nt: TGCGCCAGCAGACAAACAGTGCAAGAGACCCAGTACTTC

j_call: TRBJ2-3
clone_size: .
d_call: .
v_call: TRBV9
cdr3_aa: CASSARGTRDTQYF
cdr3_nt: TGTGCCAGCAGCGCCAGGGGGACTCGAGATACGCAGTATTTT

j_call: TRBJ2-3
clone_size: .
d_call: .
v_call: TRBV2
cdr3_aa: CASSPSGVRTDTQYF
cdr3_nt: TGTGCCAGCAGTCCCTCAGGGGTTAGGACAGATACGCAGTATTTT

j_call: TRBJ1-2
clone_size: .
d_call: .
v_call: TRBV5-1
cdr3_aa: CASSFDSNYGYTF
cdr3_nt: TGCGCCAGCAGCTTTGACAGTAACTATGGCTACACCTTC

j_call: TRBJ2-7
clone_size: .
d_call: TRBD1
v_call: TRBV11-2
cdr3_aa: CATASPRARGSEQYF
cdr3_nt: TGTGCCACCGCCTCCCCCCGGGCCAGGGGGTCCGAGCAGTACTTC

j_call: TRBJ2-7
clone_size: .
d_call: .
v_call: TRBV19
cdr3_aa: CASTVRAGYEQYF
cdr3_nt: TGTGCCAGTACCGTACGGGCGGGCTACGAGCAGTACTTC

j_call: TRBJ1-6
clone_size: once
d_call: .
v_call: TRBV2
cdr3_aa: CASSTGPRGSPLHF
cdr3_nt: TGTGCCAGCAGCACGGGACCCAGGGGCTCACCCCTCCACTTT

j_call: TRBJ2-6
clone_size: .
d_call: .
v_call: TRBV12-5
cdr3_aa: CASGFSTGPLSGANVLTF
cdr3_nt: TGTGCTAGTGGTTTCTCTACAGGGCCTCTCTCTGGGGCCAACGTCCTGACTTTC

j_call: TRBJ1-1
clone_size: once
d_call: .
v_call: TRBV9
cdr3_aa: CASSPGGGYTEAFF
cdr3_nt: TGTGCCAGCAGCCCTGGGGGCGGGTACACTGAAGCTTTCTTT

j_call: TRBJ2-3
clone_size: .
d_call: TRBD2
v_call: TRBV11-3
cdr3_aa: CASSPGTTSGGTDTQYF
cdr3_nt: TGTGCCAGCAGCCCTGGGACGACTAGCGGGGGGACAGATACGCAGTATTTT

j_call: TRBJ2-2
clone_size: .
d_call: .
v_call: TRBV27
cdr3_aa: CASSSTTDRAGELFF
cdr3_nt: TGTGCCAGCAGCTCGACGACCGATCGGGCCGGGGAGCTGTTTTTT

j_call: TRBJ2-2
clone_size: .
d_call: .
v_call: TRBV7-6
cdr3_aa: CASSLAPTRDTGELFF
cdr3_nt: TGTGCCAGCAGCTTAGCGCCGACTAGGGACACCGGGGAGCTGTTTTTT

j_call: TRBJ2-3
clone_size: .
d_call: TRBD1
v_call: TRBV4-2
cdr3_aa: CASSTTGDTDTQYF
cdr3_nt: TGTGCCAGCAGTACCACAGGGGACACAGATACGCAGTATTTT